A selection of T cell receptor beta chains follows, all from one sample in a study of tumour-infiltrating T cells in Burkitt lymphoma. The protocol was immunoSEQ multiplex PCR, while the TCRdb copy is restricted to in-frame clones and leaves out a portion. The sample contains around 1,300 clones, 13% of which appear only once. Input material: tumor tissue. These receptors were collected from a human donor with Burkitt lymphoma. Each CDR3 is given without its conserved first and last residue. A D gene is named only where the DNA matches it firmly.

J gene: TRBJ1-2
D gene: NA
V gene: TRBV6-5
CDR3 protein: ASSYSRVANYGYT

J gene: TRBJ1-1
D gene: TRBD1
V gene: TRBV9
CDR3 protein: ASSGDRDAF

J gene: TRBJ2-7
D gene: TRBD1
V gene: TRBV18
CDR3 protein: ASSPQGAHEQY

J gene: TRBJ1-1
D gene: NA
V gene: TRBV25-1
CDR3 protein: ASSPQGATEAF

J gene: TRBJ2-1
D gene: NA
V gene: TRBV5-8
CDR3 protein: ASSLGGWENEQF

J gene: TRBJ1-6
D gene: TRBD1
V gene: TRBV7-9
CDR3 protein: ASSGGTEGRSPLH

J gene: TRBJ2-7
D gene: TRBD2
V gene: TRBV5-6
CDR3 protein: ASSFWTSGSNYEQY

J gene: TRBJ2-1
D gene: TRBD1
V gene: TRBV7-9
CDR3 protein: ASSPPDRGSYEQF

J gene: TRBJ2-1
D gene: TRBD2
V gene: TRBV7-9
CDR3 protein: ASSLRGGGAKAQF

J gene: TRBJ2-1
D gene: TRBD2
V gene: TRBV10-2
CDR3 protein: ASSPGTSGGAEEQF

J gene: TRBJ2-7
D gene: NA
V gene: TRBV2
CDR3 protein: ASTTDNGEQY

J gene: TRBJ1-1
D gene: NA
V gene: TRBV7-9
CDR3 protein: ASSLARNTEAF

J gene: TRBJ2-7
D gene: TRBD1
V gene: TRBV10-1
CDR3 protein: ASSQDRDSYEQY

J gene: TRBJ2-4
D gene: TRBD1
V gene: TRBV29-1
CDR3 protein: SGTGIAKNIQY

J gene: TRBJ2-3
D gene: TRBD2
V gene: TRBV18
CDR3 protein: ASGLAGAADTQY

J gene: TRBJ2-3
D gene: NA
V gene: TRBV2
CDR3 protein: ASSADHRGTDTQY

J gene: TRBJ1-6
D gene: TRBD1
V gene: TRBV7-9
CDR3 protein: ASSQDRVSSPLH

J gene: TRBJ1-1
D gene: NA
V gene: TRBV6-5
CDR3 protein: ASSYPEYLNTEAF

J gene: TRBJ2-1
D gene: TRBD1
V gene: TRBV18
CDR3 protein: ASSPGQGALNEQF

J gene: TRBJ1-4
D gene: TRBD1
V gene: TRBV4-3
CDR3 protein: ASSQGTGRTNEKLF

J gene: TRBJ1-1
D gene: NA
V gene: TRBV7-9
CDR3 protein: ASSLSKNTEAF

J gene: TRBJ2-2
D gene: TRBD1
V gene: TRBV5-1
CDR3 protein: ASSGQGTGELF

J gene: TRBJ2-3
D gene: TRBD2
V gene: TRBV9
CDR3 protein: ASSVGVRGATDTQY

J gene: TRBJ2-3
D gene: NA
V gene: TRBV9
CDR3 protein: ASSVGTGTSITDTQY

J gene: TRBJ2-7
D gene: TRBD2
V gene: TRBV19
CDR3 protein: ASTASGRVYEQY

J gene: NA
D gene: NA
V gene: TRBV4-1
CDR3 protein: ASSLIIATSYEQY

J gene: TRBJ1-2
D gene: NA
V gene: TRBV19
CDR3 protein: ASSFGLNYGYT

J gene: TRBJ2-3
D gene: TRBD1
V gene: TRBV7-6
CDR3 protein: ASSSRGLSARNQSTDTQY

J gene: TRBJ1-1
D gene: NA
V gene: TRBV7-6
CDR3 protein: ASSLGMNTEAF

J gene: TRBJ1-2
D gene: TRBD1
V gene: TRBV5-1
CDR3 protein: ASSLGQGKGYT

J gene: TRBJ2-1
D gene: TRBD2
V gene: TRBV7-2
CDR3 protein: ASSLEAGARF

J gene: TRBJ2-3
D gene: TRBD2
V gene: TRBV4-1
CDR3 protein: ASSQGAGADTQY

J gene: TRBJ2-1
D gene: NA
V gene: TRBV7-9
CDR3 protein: ASSFQPPNHEQF

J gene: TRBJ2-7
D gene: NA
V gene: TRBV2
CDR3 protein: ASSLGTLVTYEQY

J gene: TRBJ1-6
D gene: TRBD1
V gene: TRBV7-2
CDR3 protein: ASSLGQMNSPLH

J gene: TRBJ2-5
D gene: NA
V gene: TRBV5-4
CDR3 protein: ASSLALREETQY

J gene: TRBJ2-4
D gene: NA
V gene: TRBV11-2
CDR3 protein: ASSIQGNIQY

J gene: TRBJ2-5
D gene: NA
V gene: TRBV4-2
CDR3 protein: ASSPEPTQGAGTQY

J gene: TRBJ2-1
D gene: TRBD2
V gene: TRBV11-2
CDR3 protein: ASSSVASGSSYNEQF

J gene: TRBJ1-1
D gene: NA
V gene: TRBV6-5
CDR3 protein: ATPGQQNTEAF